This TCR beta chain is drawn from a study of cytomegalovirus exposure and HLA in healthy donors. On the study more broadly: Among about 400 genotyped donors, around 80% fell in the Caucasian-associated ancestry cluster.

It was with 60 Vbeta and 13 Jbeta primers that the PCR ran. TCRdb keeps only in-frame clones here, not all; method: immunoSEQ multiplex PCR. Of about 120,000 clones listed, over 75% are singletons. The sequence was collected from a woman between 18 and 29 years old in good health and CMV-seronegative. Input material: PBMCs.

Here the CDR3 reads CASSPPGGQETQYF. The CDR3 bases are TGTGCCAGCAGCCCCCCAGGGGGGCAAGAGACCCAGTACTTC. The rearrangement links TRBV11-3 to TRBJ2-5; the D gene is possibly TRBD1 (7 bases). The CDR3 has 14 amino acids. CDR1 is SGHNT, CDR2 YENEEA, per germline. Trimming removed 5 bases at V and 2 bases at J, with 12 bases between.